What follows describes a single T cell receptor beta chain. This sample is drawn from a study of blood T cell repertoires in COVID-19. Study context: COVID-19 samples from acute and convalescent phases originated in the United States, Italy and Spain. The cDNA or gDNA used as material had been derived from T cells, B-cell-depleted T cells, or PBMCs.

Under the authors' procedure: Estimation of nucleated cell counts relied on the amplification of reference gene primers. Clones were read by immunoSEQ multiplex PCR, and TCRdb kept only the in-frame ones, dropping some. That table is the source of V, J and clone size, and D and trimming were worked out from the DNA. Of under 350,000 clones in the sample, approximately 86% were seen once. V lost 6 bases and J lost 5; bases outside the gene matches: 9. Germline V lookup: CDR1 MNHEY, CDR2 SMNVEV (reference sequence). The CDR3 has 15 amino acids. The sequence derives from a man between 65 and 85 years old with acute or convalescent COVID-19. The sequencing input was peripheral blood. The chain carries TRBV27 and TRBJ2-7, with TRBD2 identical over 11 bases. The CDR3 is CASSLGSSGRNEQYF. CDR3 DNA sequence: TGTGCCAGCAGCCTAGGGTCTAGCGGGAGGAACGAGCAGTACTTC.